The 18 T cell receptor beta chains given below trace back to one sample, sequenced in a study of T cells in Graves' hyperthyroidism and ophthalmopathy. TCR beta CDR3 region amplification was performed from RNA transcripts. RT-PCR in the first round (using the HTBI primer set) targeted the TCR CDR3. Via MiXCR, TCRdb re-called the multiplex PCR reads, giving one row per CDR3 protein. Counted here are around 530,000 distinct CDR3 sequences, 17% occurring once; the ten biggest clones make up 17%. The sequenced sample was blood. These receptor sequences come from a woman between 18 and 29 years old with Graves' ophthalmopathy.

The V gene is TRBV18, the J gene TRBJ1-1; tentatively, D is TRBD1 (5 bases). There are 16 residues in the CDR3. Germline-derived CDR1 and CDR2 are KGHSH and LQKENI. V lost 1 base and J lost 2, with 14 bases in between. CDR3 region: CASSPQQAGGNTEAFF. CDR3 coding DNA: TGTGCCAGCTCACCACAACAGGCCGGGGGTAACACTGAAGCTTTCTTT.

V usage is TRBV10-3 and J usage is TRBJ2-1; 7 bases agree with TRBD2. With V trimmed by 6 bases and J by 0 bases, 14 bases remained unmatched. Germline V gives CDR1 ENHRY, CDR2 SYGVKD. This CDR3 contains 18 residues. The CDR3 loop reads CAIRGGGGGGSSYNEQFF. Here the CDR3 DNA reads TGTGCCATCAGGGGGGGGGGGGGGGGGGGGAGCTCCTACAATGAGCAGTTCTTC.

The chain links TRBV6-2 or TRBV6-3 to TRBJ2-7; 12 bases match TRBD2. Looked up from germline, CDR1 is MNHEY and CDR2 is SVGEGT. J lost 7 bases, V lost 0 bases, and 7 bases had no gene match. The CDR3 spans 16 residues. The CDR3 sequence is CASSYSTSGSAGEQYF. CDR3 in DNA: TGTGCCAGCAGTTACTCGACTAGCGGGAGTGCAGGAGAGCAGTACTTC.

At least ten counts were recorded for this clonotype. This chain connects TRBV5-6 to TRBJ2-5; 7 bases match TRBD1. This CDR3 has 13 amino acids. V lost 2 bases, J lost 6 bases, and 4 bases stayed unmatched. The V gene's germline CDR1 is SGHDT and CDR2 YYEEEE. The CDR3: CASSFRQGQTQYF. For the CDR3, the DNA is TGTGCCAGCAGCTTTAGACAGGGCCAGACCCAGTACTTC. Drawing the rest from reference TRBV5-6 and TRBJ2-5, the complete variable domain is DAGVTQSPTHLIKTRGQQVTLRCSPKSGHDTVSWYQQALGQGPQFIFQYYEEEERQRGNFPDRFSGHQFPNYSSELNVNALLLGDSALYLCASSFRQGQTQYFGPGTRLLVL.

This clonotype was counted ten times or more. V gene TRBV7-9 combines with J gene TRBJ1-1, with no clear D. The CDR3 covers 13 residues. V was clipped by 1 base and J by 3 bases, with 6 bases between them. The germline V gene encodes CDR1 SEHNR and CDR2 FQNEAQ (reference sequence). The CDR3 DNA sequence: TGTGCCAGCAGCTTAGAGGGTGACACTGAAGCTTTCTTT. It codes for CASSLEGDTEAFF. The entire variable domain, with the rest obtained from reference TRBV7-9 and TRBJ1-1, is as follows: DTGVSQNPRHKITKRGQNVTFRCDPISEHNRLYWYRQTLGQGPEFLTYFQNEAQLEKSRLLSDRFSAERPKGSFSTLEIQRTEQGDSAMYLCASSLEGDTEAFFGQGTRLTVV.

This clonotype was found a few times. The chain joins TRBV4-3 to TRBJ1-2, with TRBD1 as a possible D gene (5 bases). CDR1 LGHNA and CDR2 YSLEER come from the germline V gene. The CDR3 extends over 14 amino acids. Trimming took 2 bases from V and 6 from J, leaving 13 bases between them. In nucleotides, the CDR3 is TGCGCCAGCAGCCAACACCGCCTGGGGGATGGCTACACCTTC. Its protein is CASSQHRLGDGYTF.

V is TRBV7-2 and J is TRBJ1-4; no definite D call. The CDR3 contains 15 residues. Between the trimmed V and J ends, which lost 0 bases and 8 bases, there was a span of 13 bases. Germline V gives CDR1 SGHTA, CDR2 FQGNSA. CDR3 region: CASSLASRQTEKLFF. The CDR3 region has the DNA TGTGCCAGCAGCTTAGCTTCCAGGCAAACCGAAAAACTGTTTTTT.

This clonotype was observed a few times. This rearrangement joins TRBV11-2 to TRBJ2-2; a possible D gene is TRBD2 (5 bases). The CDR3 is 13 amino acids. CDR1 is SGHAT, CDR2 FQNNGV, per germline. V dropped 10 bases and J dropped 4 bases, with 13 bases sitting between them. CDR3 sequence: CATLERGTGELFF. Written as DNA, the CDR3 is TGTGCCACGCTCGAACGGGGCACCGGGGAGCTGTTTTTT.

Of note for this clonotype: A much more abundant neighbour one base away suggests this may be a read error. The chain has TRBV27 and TRBJ2-7; tentatively, D is TRBD1 (5 bases). The CDR3 contains 14 residues. Germline-derived CDR1 and CDR2 are MNHEY and SMNVEV (reference sequence). The V gene lost 5 bases and the J gene lost 6 bases, with 17 bases spanning the gap. CDR3 amino acids: CASSHGLRVGEQYF. The DNA for the CDR3 is TGTGCCAGCAGTCACGGCCTCAGGGTAGGCGAGCAGTACTTC.

The rearrangement links TRBV7-8 to TRBJ2-1, with TRBD2 as a possible D gene (5 bases). Trimming left V 4 bases short and J 4 bases short, with 11 bases between. CDR1 is SGHVS, CDR2 FQNEAQ, per germline. The CDR3 has 14 residues. CDR3 in DNA: TGTGCCAGCAGCTCGAGGGTGGGATACAATGAGCAGTTCTTC. The encoded protein is CASSSRVGYNEQFF.

This clonotype was found many times. The rearrangement joins TRBV6-1 to TRBJ2-7, with TRBD1 matching over 8 bases. V was pared by 6 bases and J by 5 bases, with 9 bases of the junction left unmatched. The germline V gene has CDR1 MNHNS and CDR2 SASEGT. The CDR3 is made up of 14 amino acids. The CDR3 DNA follows: TGTGCCAGCAGCCCTGGGACAGGCTTAAACGAGCAGTACTTC. Translating it yields CASSPGTGLNEQYF.

This clonotype has just a few counts. The chain combines TRBV20-1 with TRBJ1-2, with no clear D. The V end lost 4 bases, the J end lost 7 bases, and 4 bases lay between the germline ends. Germline CDR1 is DFQATT and CDR2 is SNEGSKA (reference sequence). The CDR3 contains 9 residues. The DNA of the CDR3 is TGCAGTGCTACGTCTGGCTACACCTTC. It translates to CSATSGYTF.

This clonotype was seen only a few times. The chain recombines TRBV29-1 with TRBJ2-3; 16 positions agree with TRBD2. Germline CDR1 is SQVTM and CDR2 is ANQGSEA. Unmatched junction bases numbered 2, after V lost 3 bases and J lost 2 bases. This CDR3 has 16 amino acids. The CDR3 region has the DNA TGCAGCGTTGAGGGACTAGCGGGGGGGGTCACAGATACGCAGTATTTT. Translated, it gives CSVEGLAGGVTDTQYF.

The sample holds many counts of this clonotype. The V call is TRBV12-3 or TRBV12-4, the J call TRBJ2-1, with 8 nucleotides matching TRBD2. The CDR3 loop spans 15 amino acids. V shed 6 bases, J shed 6 bases, and the junction held 10 bases outside the gene matches. CDR3 loop: CASRAFSGNINEQFF. CDR3 DNA: TGTGCCAGCAGGGCCTTTAGCGGGAACATCAATGAGCAGTTCTTC.

This clonotype was picked up many times. The rearrangement uses TRBV27 and TRBJ2-1; 11 bases agree with TRBD2. Trimming took 3 bases from V and 8 from J; bases not matched to a gene: 9. CDR3 length equals 16 residues. CDR1 MNHEY and CDR2 SMNVEV come from the germline V gene (reference sequence). CDR3 sequence (DNA): TGTGCCAGCAGTTTGGGTACTAGCGGGAGTAGGTATGAGCAGTTCTTC. Residues: CASSLGTSGSRYEQFF.

This clonotype appeared many times. The gene calls are TRBV18 and TRBJ1-3; 8 bases map to TRBD1. This CDR3 region has 14 residues. The germline V gene has CDR1 KGHSH and CDR2 LQKENI. V was clipped by 5 bases and J by 5 bases; unmatched bases: 5. CDR3 DNA: TGTGCCAGCTCAACAGGGGGAAGAAGAAACACCATATATTTT. Its translation: CASSTGGRRNTIYF. Variable domain in full (rest from reference TRBV18 and TRBJ1-3): NAGVMQNPRHLVRRRGQEARLRCSPMKGHSHVYWYRQLPEEGLKFMVYLQKENIIDESGMPKERFSAEFPKEGPSILRIQQVVRGDSAAYFCASSTGGRRNTIYFGEGSWLTVV.

The V gene is TRBV20-1, the J gene TRBJ2-7; 12 bases are shared with TRBD2. V was pared by 1 base and J by 2 bases, with 6 bases of the junction left unmatched. Looked up from germline, CDR1 is DFQATT and CDR2 is SNEGSKA (reference sequence). CDR3 length: 16 residues. CDR3 sequence reads: CSARVASGGATYEQYF. CDR3 DNA: TGCAGTGCTAGAGTAGCTAGCGGGGGGGCAACCTACGAGCAGTACTTC.

This clonotype has more than one count but fewer than ten. Without the conserved terminal phenylalanine or tryptophan, this CDR3 likely stems from a read error. The chain links TRBV4-1 to TRBJ1-5; D is ambiguous. The CDR3 is made up of 17 amino acids. The V end was cut by 1 base, the J end by 0 bases, with 13 bases between. The germline gives CDR1 MGHRA, CDR2 YSYEKL. The CDR3 reads CASSQVDLFYSNQPQHS. The CDR3 region has the DNA TGCGCCAGCAGCCAAGTCGACCTTTTTTATAGCAATCAGCCCCAGCATTCT.